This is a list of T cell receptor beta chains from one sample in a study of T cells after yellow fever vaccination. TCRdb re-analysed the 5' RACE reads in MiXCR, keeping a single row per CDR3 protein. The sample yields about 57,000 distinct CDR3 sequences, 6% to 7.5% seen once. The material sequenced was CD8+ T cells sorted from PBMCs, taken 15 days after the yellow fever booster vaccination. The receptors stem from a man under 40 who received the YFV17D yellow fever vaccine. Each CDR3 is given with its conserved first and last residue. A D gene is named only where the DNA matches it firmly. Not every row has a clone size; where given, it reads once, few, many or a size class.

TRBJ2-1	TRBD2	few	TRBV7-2	TGTGCCAGCAGCTATCTAACTAGCGGGGGGTACAATGAGCAGTTCTTC	CASSYLTSGGYNEQFF
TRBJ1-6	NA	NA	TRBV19	TGTGCCAGCGGGATCCTCAATTCACCCCTCCACTTT	CASGILNSPLHF
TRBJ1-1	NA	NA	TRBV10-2	TGCGCCAGCGGGTACACTGAAGCTTTCTTT	CASGYTEAFF
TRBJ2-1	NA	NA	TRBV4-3	TGCGCCAGCAGCCTCAGCGACAATGAGCAGTTCTTC	CASSLSDNEQFF
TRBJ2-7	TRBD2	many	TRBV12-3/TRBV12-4	TGTGCCAGCAGTAACTACGTTTTCCCAAGGACTAGCGGGAGTACGTACGAGCAGTACTTC	CASSNYVFPRTSGSTYEQYF
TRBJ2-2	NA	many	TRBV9	TGTGCCAGCAGCTTAACGACCGGGGAGCTGTTTTTT	CASSLTTGELFF
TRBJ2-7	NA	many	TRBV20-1	TGCAGTGCTAGAGGGGAGTCATACGAGCAGTACTTC	CSARGESYEQYF
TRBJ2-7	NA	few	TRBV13	TGTGCCAGCAGCCCCACCGACAGGGAGGACGAGCAGTACTTC	CASSPTDREDEQYF
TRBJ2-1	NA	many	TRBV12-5	TGTGCTAGTGGCAATACAAGGGCCCCCTACAATGAGCAGTTCTTC	CASGNTRAPYNEQFF
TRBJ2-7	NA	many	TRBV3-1	TGTGCCAGCAGCCAATGGGTCAGCTCCTACGAGCAGTACTTC	CASSQWVSSYEQYF
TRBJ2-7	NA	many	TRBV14	TGTGCCAGCAGCCAAGAACTTGGTACCCGCCAGGACGAGCAGTACTTC	CASSQELGTRQDEQYF
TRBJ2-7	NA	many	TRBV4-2	TGTGCCAGCAGCCATTCGGAGGGACCAAACTACGAGCAGTACTTC	CASSHSEGPNYEQYF
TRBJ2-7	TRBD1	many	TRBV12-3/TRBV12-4	TGTGCCAGCAATCCGACAGGGCCATCCTACGAGCAGTACTTC	CASNPTGPSYEQYF
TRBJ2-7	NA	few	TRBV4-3	TGCGCCAGCAGCCAAGCAAAAGGGGGCTACGAGCAGTACTTC	CASSQAKGGYEQYF
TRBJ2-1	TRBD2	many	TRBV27	TGTGCCAGCAGTCCAGGGACTAGCGGACGTAATGAGCAGTTCTTC	CASSPGTSGRNEQFF
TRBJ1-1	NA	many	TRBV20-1	TGCAGTGCTCCACAGGGAAGCAACACTGAAGCTTTCTTT	CSAPQGSNTEAFF
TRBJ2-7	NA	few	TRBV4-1	TGCGCCAGCAGCCAAGTTGGACCTTCGCTAGAGCAGTACTTC	CASSQVGPSLEQYF
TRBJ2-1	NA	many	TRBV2	TGTGCCAGATCACCGGGCCTCGGCTCCTACAATGAGCAGTTCTTC	CARSPGLGSYNEQFF
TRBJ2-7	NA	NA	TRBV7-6	TGTGCCAGCAGCTTAGCCAGGGGCTTCCCCTATGAGCAGTACTTC	CASSLARGFPYEQYF
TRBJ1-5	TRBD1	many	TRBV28	TGTGCCAGCAGCCCGGACAGGGGATCCCAGCCCCAGCATTTT	CASSPDRGSQPQHF
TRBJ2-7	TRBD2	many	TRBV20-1	TGCAGTGCTATACTAGGAAGGCTAGCGGGAGGACCCTACGAGCAGTACTTC	CSAILGRLAGGPYEQYF
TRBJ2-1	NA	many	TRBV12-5	TGTGCTAGTGAACAGGGTAATGAGCAGTTCTTC	CASEQGNEQFF
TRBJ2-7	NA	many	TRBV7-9	TGTGCCAGCAGCTTAGCGGTCGGGAGAATCCACGAGCAGTACTTC	CASSLAVGRIHEQYF
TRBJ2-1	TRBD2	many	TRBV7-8	TGTGCCAGCAGCCGAAGACTAGCTGCAGCGAATGAGCAGTTCTTC	CASSRRLAAANEQFF
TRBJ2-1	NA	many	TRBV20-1	TGCAGTGCTAGAGATCTGATGGGGCCCTCAACCTTAACCTACAATGAGCAGTTCTTC	CSARDLMGPSTLTYNEQFF
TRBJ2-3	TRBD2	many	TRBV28	TGTGCCAGCCCTCACTCCGAGGCTAGCGGGACCCCAGATACGCAGTATTTT	CASPHSEASGTPDTQYF
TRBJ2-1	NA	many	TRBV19	TGTGCCAGTAGTATTCGGGCGGGTGCCTACAATGAGCAGTTCTTC	CASSIRAGAYNEQFF
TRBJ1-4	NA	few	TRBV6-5	TGTGCCAGCAGTTACTCGAGGTCTATCTCTCAACTGTTTTTT	CASSYSRSISQLFF
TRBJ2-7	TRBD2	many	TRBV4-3	TGCGCCAGCAGCCCCGTTGGGGGGGGACCCTACGAGCAGTACTTC	CASSPVGGGPYEQYF
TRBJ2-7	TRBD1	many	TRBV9	TGTGCCAGCAGCGCCCAGGGGGTCTTCTACGAGCAGTACTTC	CASSAQGVFYEQYF
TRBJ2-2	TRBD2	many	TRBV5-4	TGTGCCAGCAGCTTGGTTCTAGCGGGGAACACCGGGGAGCTGTTTTTT	CASSLVLAGNTGELFF
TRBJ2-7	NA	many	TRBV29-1	TGCAGCGTGGGCGGGAACTACGAGCAGTACTTC	CSVGGNYEQYF
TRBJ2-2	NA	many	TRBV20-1	TGCAGTGCTAGAGACGATCTAAGGGTTCGCACCGGGGAGCTGTTTTTT	CSARDDLRVRTGELFF
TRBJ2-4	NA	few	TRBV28	TGTGCCAGCCTCCCATTACTAGCCAAAAACATTCAGTACTTC	CASLPLLAKNIQYF
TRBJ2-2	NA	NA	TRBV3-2	TGTGCCTGCTGCCAAGATATGGGGCAGACCTACACCGGGGAGCTGTTTTTT	CACCQDMGQTYTGELFF
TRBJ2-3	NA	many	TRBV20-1	TGCAGTGCTAGAGATGAGGGGGGGCGGGATACGCAGTATTTT	CSARDEGGRDTQYF
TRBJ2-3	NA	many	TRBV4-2	TGTGCCAGCAGCCAAGGGGGGACCCCGACGCAGTATTTT	CASSQGGTPTQYF
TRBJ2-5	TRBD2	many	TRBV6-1	TGTGCCAGCAACCTTCTAGCGGGAGCTGTTGAGACCCAGTACTTC	CASNLLAGAVETQYF
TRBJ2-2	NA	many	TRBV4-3	TGCGCCAGCAGGAGCACTAGTCTCGCCACCGGGGAGCTGTTTTTT	CASRSTSLATGELFF
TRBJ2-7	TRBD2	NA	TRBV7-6	TGTGCCAGCAGCTCTACTAGCGTCTTTGACTACGAGCAGTACTTC	CASSSTSVFDYEQYF
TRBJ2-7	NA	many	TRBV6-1	TGTGCCAGCAGTAGCGCAGGGGGGAGCTCCTACGAGCAGTACTTC	CASSSAGGSSYEQYF
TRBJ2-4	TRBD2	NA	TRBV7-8	TGTGCCAGCAGCTTAGGATGGGGGGGGGGAAACATTCAGTACTTC	CASSLGWGGGNIQYF
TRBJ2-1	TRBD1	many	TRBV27	TGTGCCAGCAGTTTATCCGGACAGGCGGACAATGAGCAGTTCTTC	CASSLSGQADNEQFF
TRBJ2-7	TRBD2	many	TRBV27	TGTGCCAGCAGTGGAGGTGGGGGGGGCTACGAGCAGTACTTC	CASSGGGGGYEQYF
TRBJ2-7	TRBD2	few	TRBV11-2	TGTGCCAGCAGCGAAGGACTAGCGGGGTACGAGCAGTACTTC	CASSEGLAGYEQYF
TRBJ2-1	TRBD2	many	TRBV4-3	TGCGCCAGCAGCCTCGAACCGTTGGGGACTAGCTATGAGCAGTTCTTC	CASSLEPLGTSYEQFF
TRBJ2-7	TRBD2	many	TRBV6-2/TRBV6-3	TGTGCCAGCAGCGGTGGAGCCCCGGGACTAGCTAATTACGAGCAGTACTTC	CASSGGAPGLANYEQYF
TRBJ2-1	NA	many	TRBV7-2	TGTGCCAGCAGCTTACAAGGCCATGAGCAGTTCTTC	CASSLQGHEQFF
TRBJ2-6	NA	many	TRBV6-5	TGTGCCAGCATCGGGCTCTCTGGGGCCAACGTCCTGACTTTC	CASIGLSGANVLTF